This T cell receptor beta chain was identified in a study of glioma-infiltrating T cells after dendritic cell vaccination. Regarding time point: after dendritic cell vaccination, including at tumor progression/relapse. Before vaccination, two weeks after the third vaccination, and at progression, PBMC were collected. This table comes from immunoSEQ multiplex PCR, and its TCRdb copy is limited to in-frame clones, with some not included. Here the sample spans tens of thousands of clones, approximately 80% being singletons. The material sequenced was blood, taken after dendritic cell vaccination. The TCR was taken from a human donor with glioblastoma.

CDR3 in DNA: TGTGCCAGTAGTCACCCCGGGACTCGAAAAAACACAGATACGCAGTATTTT. Its translation is CASSHPGTRKNTDTQYF. The chain uses TRBV19 and TRBJ2-3, with a possible D match to TRBD2 (6 bases). Looked up from germline, CDR1 is LNHDA and CDR2 is SQIVND (reference sequence). The length of the CDR3 is 17 residues. V lost 5 bases to trimming and J lost 2 bases, with 20 bases between them. Full variable domain (rest looked up from reference TRBV19 and TRBJ2-3): DGGITQSPKYLFRKEGQNVTLSCEQNLNHDAMYWYRQDPGQGLRLIYYSQIVNDFQKGDIAEGYSVSREKKESFPLTVTSAQKNPTAFYLCASSHPGTRKNTDTQYFGPGTRLTVL.